The T cell receptor (beta chain) under discussion was sequenced for a study of T-cell memory formation after mild COVID-19. As for the study in general: For the most part, TCR clusters were specific to one donor.

This clonotype was counted at least ten times. Trimming removed 3 bases from V and 1 base from J; junction bases left unmatched: 2. Germline V CDR1 and CDR2: KGHSH, LQKENI. The CDR3 runs 15 residues. TCRdb used MiXCR to reprocess the 5' RACE reads, holding one entry per CDR3 protein. The sample has about 560,000 distinct CDR3 sequences, roughly a fifth seen once; the top ten hold roughly 8.1%. This TCR came from an adult woman who had mild COVID-19 (a few samples of this study predate the infection). Cell type and time point are not known. The chain uses TRBV18 and TRBJ2-2, with 7 bases identical to TRBD1. Input material: PBMCs or a T cell subset sorted from them (not recorded which). The CDR3 nucleotides are TGTGCCAGCTCACCTAGACAGGGGAACACCGGGGAGCTGTTTTTT. Its translation: CASSPRQGNTGELFF.